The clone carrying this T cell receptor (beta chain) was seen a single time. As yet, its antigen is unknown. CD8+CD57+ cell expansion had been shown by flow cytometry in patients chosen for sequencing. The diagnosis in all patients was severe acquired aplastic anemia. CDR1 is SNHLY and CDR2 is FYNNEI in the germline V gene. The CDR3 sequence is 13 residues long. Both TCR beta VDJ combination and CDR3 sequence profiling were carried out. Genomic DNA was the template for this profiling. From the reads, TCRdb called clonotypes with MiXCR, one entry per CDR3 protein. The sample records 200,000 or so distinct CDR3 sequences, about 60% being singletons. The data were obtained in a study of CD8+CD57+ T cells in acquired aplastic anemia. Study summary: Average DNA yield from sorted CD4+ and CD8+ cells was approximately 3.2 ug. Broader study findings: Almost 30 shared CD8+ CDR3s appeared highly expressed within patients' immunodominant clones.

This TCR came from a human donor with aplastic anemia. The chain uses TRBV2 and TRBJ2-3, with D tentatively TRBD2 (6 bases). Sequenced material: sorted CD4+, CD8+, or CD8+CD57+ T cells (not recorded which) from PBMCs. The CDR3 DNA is TGTGGGGACGGAGGGTCCATCGGAGATACGCAGTATTTT. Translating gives CGDGGSIGDTQYF.